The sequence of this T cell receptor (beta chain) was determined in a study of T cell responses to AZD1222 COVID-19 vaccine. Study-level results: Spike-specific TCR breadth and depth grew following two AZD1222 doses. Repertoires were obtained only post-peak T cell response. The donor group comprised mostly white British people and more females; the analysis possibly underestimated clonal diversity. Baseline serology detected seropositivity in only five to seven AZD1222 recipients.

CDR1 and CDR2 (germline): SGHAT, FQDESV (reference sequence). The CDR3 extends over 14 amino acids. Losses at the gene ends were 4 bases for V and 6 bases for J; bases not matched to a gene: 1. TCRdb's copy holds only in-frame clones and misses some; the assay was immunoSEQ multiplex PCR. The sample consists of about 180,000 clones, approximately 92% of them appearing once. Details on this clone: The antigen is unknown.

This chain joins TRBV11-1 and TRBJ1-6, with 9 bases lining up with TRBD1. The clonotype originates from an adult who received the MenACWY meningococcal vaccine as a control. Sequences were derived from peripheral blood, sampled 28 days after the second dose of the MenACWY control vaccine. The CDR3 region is CASSYRGLNSPLHF. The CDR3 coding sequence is TGTGCCAGCAGCTACAGGGGGCTTAATTCACCCCTCCACTTT.